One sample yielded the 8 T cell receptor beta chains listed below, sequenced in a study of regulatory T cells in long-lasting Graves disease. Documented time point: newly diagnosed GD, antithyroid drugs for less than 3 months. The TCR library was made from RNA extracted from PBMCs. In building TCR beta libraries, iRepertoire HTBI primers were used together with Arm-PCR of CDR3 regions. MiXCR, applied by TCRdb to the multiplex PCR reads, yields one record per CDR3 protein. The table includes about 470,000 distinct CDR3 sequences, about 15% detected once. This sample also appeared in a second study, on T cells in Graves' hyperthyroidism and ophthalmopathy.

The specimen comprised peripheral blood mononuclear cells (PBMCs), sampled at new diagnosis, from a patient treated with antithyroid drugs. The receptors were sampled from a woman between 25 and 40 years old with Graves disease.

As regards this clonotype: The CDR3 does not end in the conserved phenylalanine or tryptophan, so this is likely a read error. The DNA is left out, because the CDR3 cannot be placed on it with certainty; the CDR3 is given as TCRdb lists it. The CDR3 reads CASTAGRV. The V call is TRBV11-2, the J call TRBJ1-3; the listed D gene, TRBD1, was not tested against the DNA. Germline V lookup: CDR1 SGHAT, CDR2 FQNNGV. The CDR3 is 8 amino acids long, termini counted.

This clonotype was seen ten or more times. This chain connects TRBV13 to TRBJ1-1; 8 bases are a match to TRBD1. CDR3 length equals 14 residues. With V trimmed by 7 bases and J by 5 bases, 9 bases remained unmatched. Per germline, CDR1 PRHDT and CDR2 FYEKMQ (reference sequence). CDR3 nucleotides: TGTGCCAGCACCAAAACCCGGACAGGGACTGAAGCTTTCTTT. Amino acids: CASTKTRTGTEAFF.

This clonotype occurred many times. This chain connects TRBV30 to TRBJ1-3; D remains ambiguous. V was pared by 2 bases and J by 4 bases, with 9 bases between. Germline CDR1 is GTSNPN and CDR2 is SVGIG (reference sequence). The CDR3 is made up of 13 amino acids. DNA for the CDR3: TGTGCCTGGAGTCCCCGGTACGGAAACACCATATATTTT. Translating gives CAWSPRYGNTIYF.

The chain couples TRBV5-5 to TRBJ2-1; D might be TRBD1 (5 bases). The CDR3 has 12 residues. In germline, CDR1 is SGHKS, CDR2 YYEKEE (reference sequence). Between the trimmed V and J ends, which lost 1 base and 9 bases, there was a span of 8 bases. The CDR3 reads CASSLTGVEQFF. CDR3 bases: TGTGCCAGCAGCTTGACAGGAGTTGAGCAGTTCTTC.

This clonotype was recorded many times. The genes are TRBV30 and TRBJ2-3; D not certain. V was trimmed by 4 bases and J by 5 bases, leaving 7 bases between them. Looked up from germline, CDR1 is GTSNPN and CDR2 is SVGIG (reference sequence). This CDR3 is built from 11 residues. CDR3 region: CAWMVRDTQYF. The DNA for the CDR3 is TGTGCCTGGATGGTAAGAGATACGCAGTATTTT.

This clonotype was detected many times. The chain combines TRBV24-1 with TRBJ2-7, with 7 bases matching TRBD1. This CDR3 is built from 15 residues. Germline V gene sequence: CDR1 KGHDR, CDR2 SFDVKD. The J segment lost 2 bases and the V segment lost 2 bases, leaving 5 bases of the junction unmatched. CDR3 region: CATSDSRQGAYEQYF. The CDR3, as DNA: TGTGCCACCAGTGATTCTCGACAGGGCGCCTACGAGCAGTACTTC.

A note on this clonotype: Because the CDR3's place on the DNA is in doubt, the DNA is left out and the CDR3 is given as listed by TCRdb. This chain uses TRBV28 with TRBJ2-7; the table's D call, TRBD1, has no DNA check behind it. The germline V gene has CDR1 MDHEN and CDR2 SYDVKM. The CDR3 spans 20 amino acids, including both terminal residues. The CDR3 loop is CASSIYLCSVDLGTGAEQYF.

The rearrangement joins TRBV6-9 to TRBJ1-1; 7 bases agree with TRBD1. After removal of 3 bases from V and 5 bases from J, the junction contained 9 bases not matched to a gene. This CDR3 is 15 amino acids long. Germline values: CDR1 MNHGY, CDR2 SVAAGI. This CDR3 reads CASSYTTGWRTEAFF. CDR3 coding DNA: TGTGCCAGCAGTTACACGACAGGGTGGCGAACTGAAGCTTTCTTT.